Sequencing of this TCR beta chain was carried out in a study of blood T cell repertoires in COVID-19. About the research overall: Sites in the United States, Italy and Spain provided acute and convalescent COVID-19 samples.

V gave up 6 bases and J gave up 3 bases, with 11 bases separating them. The germline V gene encodes CDR1 MNHEY and CDR2 SVGAGI. The CDR3 covers 13 residues. Clones were read by immunoSEQ multiplex PCR, and TCRdb kept only the in-frame ones, dropping some. The data show 200,000 to 300,000 clones, with approximately 85% seen just once and under 15% held by the top ten. The sample comprised peripheral blood. The rearrangement joins TRBV6-5 to TRBJ1-1; tentative D call: TRBD1 (6 bases). This receptor was identified in a woman aged 60-75 years with active or convalescent COVID-19. The CDR3 region is CASSPWTDTEAFF. CDR3 in DNA: TGTGCCAGCAGCCCCTGGACAGACACTGAAGCTTTCTTT.